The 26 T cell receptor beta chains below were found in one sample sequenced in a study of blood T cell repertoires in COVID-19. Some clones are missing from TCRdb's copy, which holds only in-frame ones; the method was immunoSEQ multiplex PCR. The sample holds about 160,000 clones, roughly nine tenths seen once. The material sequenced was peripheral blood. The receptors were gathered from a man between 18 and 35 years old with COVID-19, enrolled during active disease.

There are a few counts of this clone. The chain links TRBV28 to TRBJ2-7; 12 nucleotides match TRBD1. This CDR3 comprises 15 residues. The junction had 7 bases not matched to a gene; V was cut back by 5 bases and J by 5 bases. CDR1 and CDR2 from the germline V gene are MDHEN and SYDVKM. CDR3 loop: CASSPGTGGNHEQYF. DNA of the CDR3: TGTGCCAGCAGTCCAGGGACAGGGGGCAATCACGAGCAGTACTTC.

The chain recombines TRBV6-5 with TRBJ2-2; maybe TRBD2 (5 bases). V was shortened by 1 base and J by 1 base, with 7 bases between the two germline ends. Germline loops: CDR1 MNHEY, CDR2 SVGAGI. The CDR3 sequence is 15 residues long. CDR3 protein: CASSYFRGNTGELFF. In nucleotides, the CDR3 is TGTGCCAGCAGTTACTTCCGGGGGAACACCGGGGAGCTGTTTTTT.

CDR3 in DNA: TGTGCCAGTAGCATGGGGCGCGGGATCGCAAGCTCCTACAATGAGCAGTTCTTC. Translating gives CASSMGRGIASSYNEQFF. This chain links TRBV19 with TRBJ2-1, with D tentatively TRBD2 (6 bases). V gave up 6 bases and J gave up 0 bases, with 21 bases separating them. Germline CDR1 is LNHDA and CDR2 is SQIVND (reference sequence). The CDR3 sequence is 18 residues long.

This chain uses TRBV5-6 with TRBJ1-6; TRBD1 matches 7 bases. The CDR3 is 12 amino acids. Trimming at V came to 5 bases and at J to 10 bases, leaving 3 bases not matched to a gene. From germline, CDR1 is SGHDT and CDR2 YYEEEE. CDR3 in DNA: TGTGCCAGCAGGGAAGGGGGCTCACCCCTCCACTTT. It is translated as CASREGGSPLHF.

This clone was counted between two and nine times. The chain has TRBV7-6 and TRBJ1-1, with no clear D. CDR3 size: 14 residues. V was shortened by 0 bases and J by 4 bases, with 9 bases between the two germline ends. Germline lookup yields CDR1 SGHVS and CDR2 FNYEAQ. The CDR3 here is CASSLASIGTEAFF. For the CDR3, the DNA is TGTGCCAGCAGCTTAGCTAGCATAGGCACTGAAGCTTTCTTT.

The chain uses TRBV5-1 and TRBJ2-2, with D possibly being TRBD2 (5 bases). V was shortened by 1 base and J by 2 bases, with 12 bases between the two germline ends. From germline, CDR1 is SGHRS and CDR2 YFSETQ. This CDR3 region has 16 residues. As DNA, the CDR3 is TGCGCCAGCAGCTTGAAGGAGGAGATAAACACCGGGGAGCTGTTTTTT. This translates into CASSLKEEINTGELFF.

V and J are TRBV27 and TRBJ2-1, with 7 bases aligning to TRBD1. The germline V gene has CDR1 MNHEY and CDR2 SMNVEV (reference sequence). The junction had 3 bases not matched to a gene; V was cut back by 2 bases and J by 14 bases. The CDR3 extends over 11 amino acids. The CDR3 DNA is TGTGCCAGCAGTTTAGGACAGGAGGAGTTCTTC. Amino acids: CASSLGQEEFF.

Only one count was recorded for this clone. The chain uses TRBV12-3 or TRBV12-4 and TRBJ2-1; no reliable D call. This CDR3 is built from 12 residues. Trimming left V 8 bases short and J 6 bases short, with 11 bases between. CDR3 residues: CASLGLGNEQFF. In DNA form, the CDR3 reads TGTGCCAGCCTAGGATTAGGCAATGAGCAGTTCTTC.

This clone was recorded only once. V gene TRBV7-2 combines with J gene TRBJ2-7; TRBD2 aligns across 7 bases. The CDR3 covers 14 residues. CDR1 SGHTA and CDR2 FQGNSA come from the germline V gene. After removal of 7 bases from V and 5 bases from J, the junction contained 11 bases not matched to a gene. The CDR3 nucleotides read TGTGCCAGCAACCCAACGGGGGGTCCCGACGAGCAGTACTTC. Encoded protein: CASNPTGGPDEQYF.

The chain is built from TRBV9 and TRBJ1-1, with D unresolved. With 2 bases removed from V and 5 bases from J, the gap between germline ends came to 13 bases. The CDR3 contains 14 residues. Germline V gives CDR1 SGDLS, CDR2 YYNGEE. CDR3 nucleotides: TGTGCCAGCAGCGTCGGCGGGAGTAGGACTGAAGCTTTCTTT. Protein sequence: CASSVGGSRTEAFF.

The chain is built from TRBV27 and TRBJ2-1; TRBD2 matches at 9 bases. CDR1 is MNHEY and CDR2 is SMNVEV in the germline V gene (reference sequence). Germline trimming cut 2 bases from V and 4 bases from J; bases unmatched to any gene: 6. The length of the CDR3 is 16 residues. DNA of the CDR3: TGTGCCAGCAGTTTAACCGGGACTAGCCTTTACAATGAGCAGTTCTTC. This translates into CASSLTGTSLYNEQFF.

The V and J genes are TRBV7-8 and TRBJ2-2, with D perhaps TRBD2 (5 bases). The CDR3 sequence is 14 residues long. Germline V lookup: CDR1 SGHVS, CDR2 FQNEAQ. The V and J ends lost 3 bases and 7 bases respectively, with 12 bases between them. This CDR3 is CASSFREIGGELFF. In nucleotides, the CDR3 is TGTGCCAGCAGCTTTAGGGAGATCGGCGGGGAGCTGTTTTTT.

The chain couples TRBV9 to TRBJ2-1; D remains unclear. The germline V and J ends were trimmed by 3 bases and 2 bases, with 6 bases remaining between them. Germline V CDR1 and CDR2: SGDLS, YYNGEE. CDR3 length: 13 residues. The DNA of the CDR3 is TGTGCCAGCAGCGAAGAGGCCTACAATGAGCAGTTCTTC. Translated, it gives CASSEEAYNEQFF.

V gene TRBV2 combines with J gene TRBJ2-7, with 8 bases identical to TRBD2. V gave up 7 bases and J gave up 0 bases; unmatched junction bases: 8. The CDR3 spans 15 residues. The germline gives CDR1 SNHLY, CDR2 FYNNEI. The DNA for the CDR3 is TGTGCCAGCAAGAAAGCGGGGGTGAGCTCCTACGAGCAGTACTTC. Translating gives CASKKAGVSSYEQYF. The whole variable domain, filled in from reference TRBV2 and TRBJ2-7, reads EPEVTQTPSHQVTQMGQEVILRCVPISNHLYFYWYRQILGQKVEFLVSFYNNEISEKSEIFDDQFSVERPDGSNFTLKIRSTKLEDSAMYFCASKKAGVSSYEQYFGPGTRLTVT.

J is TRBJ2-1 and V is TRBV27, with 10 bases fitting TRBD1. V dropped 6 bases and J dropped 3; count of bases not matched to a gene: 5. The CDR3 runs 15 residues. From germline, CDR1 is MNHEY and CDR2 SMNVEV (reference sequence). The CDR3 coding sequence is TGTGCCAGCAGCCCGACAGGGGGCTACTACAATGAGCAGTTCTTC. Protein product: CASSPTGGYYNEQFF.

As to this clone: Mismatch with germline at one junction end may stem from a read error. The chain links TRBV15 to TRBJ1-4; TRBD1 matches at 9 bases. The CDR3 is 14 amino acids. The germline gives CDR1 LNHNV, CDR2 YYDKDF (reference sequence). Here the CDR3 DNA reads TGTGCCACCAGCAGGACAGGGGGTAATGAAAAACTGCTTTTT. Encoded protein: CATSRTGGNEKLLF.

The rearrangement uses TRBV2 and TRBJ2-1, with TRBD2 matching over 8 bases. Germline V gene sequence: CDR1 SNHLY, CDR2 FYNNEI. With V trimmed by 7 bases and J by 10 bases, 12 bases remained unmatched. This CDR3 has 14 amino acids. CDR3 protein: CASTQRETVWEQFF. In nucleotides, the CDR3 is TGTGCCAGCACCCAGCGGGAGACGGTCTGGGAGCAGTTCTTC.

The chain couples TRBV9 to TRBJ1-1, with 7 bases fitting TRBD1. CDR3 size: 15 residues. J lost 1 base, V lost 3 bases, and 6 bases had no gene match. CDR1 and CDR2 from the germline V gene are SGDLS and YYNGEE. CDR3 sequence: CASSALTGSNTEAFF. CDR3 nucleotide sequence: TGTGCCAGCAGCGCCCTGACAGGGTCGAACACTGAAGCTTTCTTT.

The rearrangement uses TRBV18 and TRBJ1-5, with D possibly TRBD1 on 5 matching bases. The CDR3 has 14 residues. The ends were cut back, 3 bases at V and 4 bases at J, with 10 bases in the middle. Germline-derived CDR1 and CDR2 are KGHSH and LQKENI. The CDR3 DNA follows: TGTGCCAGCTCACCGGGGCCGCTAAATCAGCCCCAGCATTTT. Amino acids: CASSPGPLNQPQHF.

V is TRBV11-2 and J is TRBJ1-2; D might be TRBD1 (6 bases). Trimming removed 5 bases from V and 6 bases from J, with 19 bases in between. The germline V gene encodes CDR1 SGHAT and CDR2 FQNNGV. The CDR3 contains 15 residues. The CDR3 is CASSPVDGAGDGYTF. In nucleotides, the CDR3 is TGTGCCAGCAGCCCAGTTGACGGGGCAGGGGATGGCTACACCTTC.

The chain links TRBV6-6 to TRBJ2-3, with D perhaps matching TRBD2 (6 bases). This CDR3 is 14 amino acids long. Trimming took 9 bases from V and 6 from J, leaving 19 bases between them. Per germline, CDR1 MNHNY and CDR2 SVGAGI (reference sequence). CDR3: CASTPVGGSDTQYF. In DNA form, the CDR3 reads TGTGCCAGTACACCCGTAGGAGGGTCGGATACGCAGTATTTT.

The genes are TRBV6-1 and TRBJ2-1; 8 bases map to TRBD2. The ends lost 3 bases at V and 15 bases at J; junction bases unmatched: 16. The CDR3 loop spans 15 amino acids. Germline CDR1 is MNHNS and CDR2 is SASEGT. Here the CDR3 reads CASSDRPERERFRFF. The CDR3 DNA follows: TGTGCCAGCAGTGATCGCCCGGAGCGGGAGAGGTTTCGGTTCTTC.

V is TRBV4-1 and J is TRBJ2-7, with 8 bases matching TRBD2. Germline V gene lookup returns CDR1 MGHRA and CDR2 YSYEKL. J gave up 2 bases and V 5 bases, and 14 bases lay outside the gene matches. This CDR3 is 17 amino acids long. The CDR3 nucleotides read TGCGCCAGCAGCGCCGGGAGGGAGTGGCGGGAGGCCTACGAGCAGTACTTC. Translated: CASSAGREWREAYEQYF.

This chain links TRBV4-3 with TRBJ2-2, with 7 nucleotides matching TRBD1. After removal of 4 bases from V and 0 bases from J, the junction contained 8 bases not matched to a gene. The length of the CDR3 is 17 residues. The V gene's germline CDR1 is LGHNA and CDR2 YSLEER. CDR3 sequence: CASSPSGGISNTGELFF. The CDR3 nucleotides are TGCGCCAGCAGCCCCTCAGGGGGTATTTCGAACACCGGGGAGCTGTTTTTT.

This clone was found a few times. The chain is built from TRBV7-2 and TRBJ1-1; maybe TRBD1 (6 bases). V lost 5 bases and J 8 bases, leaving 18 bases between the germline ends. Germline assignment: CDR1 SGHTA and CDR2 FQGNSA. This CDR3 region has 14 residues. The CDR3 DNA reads TGTGCCAGCAGCCAACCGACAGGCGTCGGGGAAGCTTTCTTT. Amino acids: CASSQPTGVGEAFF.

The CDR3 DNA follows: TGTGCCAGCAGAGACGGACTAGCGGGAGCCTACGAGCAGTACTTC. It encodes CASRDGLAGAYEQYF. The rearrangement links TRBV28 to TRBJ2-7; 13 positions match TRBD2. The CDR3 contains 15 residues. The V and J ends lost 6 bases and 2 bases, in that order; junction bases with no gene match: 4. The germline V gene encodes CDR1 MDHEN and CDR2 SYDVKM.